The TCR beta chain described here comes from a study of cytomegalovirus exposure and HLA in healthy donors. The junction had 6 bases not matched to a gene; V was cut back by 8 bases and J by 4 bases. The CDR3 has 13 residues. Germline CDR1 LNHDA, CDR2 SQIVND (reference sequence). PCR primers comprised 60 Vbeta and 13 Jbeta primers. TCRdb's copy holds only in-frame clones and misses some; the assay was immunoSEQ multiplex PCR. Of approximately 150,000 clones in the sample, roughly 88% are singletons; the top ten hold 0.51%. The chain recombines TRBV19 with TRBJ1-2; 8 nucleotides align to TRBD1. The sequencing input was PBMCs. The receptor's source is a woman aged 40 to 55 in good health and CMV-seronegative. This chain's CDR3 is CASAPTGGYGYTF. CDR3 sequence (DNA): TGTGCCAGTGCCCCAACAGGGGGCTATGGCTACACCTTC.